Sequencing of this T cell receptor (beta chain) was carried out in a study of Graves' ophthalmopathy and Graves' hyperthyroidism. Germline CDR1 is SGHTA and CDR2 is FQGNSA. The CDR3 runs 14 residues. V was trimmed by 3 bases and J by 8 bases, leaving 16 bases between them. Regarding the study as a whole: Blood also contained most of the expanded thyroid clonotypes above 0.001 frequency.

TCR beta CDR3 amplification used RNA transcripts. RT-PCR in the first round used HTBI primers; a second-round multiplex PCR followed. Via MiXCR, TCRdb re-called the multiplex PCR reads, giving one row per CDR3 protein. The sample has 300,000 to 400,000 distinct CDR3 sequences, 17% seen once. There are many counts of this clonotype. Its antigen is not identified. The genes are TRBV7-2 and TRBJ1-1; possible D gene TRBD1, 6 bases. The sample taken for sequencing was peripheral blood. This TCR was recovered from an adult woman with stable Graves' hyperthyroidism. CDR3 sequence reads: CASSFRDKRREAFF. The CDR3 DNA is TGTGCCAGCAGCTTTCGGGACAAACGGAGGGAAGCTTTCTTT.